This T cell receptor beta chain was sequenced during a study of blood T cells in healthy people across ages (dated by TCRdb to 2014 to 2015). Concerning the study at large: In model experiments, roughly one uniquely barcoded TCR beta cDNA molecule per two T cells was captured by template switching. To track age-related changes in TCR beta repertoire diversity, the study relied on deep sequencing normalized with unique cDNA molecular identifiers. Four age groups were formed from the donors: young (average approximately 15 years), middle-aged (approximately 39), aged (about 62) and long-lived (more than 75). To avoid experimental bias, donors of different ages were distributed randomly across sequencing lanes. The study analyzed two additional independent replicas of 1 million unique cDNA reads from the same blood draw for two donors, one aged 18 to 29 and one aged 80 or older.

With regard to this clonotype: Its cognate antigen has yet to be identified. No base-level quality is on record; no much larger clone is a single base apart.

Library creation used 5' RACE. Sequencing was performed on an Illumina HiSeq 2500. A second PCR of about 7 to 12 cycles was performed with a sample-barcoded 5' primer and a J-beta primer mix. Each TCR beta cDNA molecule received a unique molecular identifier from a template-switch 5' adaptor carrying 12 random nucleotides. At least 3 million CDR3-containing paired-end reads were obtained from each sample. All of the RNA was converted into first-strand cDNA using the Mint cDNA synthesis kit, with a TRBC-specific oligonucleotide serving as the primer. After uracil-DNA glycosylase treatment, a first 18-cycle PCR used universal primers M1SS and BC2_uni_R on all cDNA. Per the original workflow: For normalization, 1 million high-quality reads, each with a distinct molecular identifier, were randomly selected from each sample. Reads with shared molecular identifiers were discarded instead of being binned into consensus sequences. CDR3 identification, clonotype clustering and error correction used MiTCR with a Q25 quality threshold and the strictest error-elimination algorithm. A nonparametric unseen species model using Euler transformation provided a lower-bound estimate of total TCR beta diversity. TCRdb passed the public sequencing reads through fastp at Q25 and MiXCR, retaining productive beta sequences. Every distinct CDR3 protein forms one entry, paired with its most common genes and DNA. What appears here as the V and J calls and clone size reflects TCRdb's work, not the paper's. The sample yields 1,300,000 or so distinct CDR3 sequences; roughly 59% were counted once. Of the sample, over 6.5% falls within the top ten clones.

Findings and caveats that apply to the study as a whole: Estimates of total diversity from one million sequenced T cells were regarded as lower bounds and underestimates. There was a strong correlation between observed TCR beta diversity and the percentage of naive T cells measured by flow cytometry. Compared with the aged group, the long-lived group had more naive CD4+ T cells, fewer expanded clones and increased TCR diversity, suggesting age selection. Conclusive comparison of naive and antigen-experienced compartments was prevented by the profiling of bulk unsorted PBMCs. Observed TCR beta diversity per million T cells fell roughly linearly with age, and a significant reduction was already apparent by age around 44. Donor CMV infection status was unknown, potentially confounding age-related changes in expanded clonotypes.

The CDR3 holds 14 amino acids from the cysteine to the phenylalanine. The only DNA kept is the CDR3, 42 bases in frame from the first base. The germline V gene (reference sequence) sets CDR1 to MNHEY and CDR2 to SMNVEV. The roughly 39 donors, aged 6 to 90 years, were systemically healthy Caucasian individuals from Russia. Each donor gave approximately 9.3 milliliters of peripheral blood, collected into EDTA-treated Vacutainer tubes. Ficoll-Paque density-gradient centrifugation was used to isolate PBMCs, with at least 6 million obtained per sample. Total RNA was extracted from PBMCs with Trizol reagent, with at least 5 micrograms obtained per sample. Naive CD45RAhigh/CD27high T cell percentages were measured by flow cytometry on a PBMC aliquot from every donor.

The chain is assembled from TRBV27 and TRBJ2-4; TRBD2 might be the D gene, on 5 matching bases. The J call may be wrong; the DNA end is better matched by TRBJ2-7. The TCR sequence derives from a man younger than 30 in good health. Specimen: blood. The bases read TGTGCCAGCAGTTCGGAGTTTAGCGTTTACGAGCAGTACTTC. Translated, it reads CASSSEFSVYEQYF.